These T cell receptor beta chains were read from a single sample in a study of blood T cell repertoires in COVID-19. The repertoire was sequenced with immunoSEQ multiplex PCR; TCRdb's copy has only in-frame clones and lacks some. The table records about 120,000 clones, about 87% of them present only once. Sequenced sample: peripheral blood. Receptors were obtained from a woman in her forties or fifties with acute or convalescent COVID-19. The CDR3 runs from the conserved cysteine through the conserved F or W. A D gene is named only where the DNA matches it firmly. Size tells how often a clone was seen (once, few, many) or the class of an expanded clone, and some rows leave it out.

TRBD1 TRBJ2-7 TRBV30 NA CAWKRTGVYEQYF TGTGCCTGGAAAAGAACAGGGGTCTACGAGCAGTACTTC
NA TRBJ2-7 TRBV20-1 NA CSALSRDEQYF TGCAGTGCATTGAGCAGGGACGAGCAGTACTTC
NA TRBJ2-1 TRBV7-9 NA CASSPKGGSSYNEQFF TGTGCCAGCAGCCCGAAGGGTGGGAGCTCCTACAATGAGCAGTTCTTC
NA TRBJ1-4 TRBV15 NA CATSRDVRLDEKLFF TGTGCCACCAGCAGAGATGTCCGGTTAGATGAAAAACTGTTTTTT
TRBD1 TRBJ1-4 TRBV10-3 once CAISEGTGVEKLFF TGTGCCATCAGTGAAGGGACAGGGGTTGAAAAACTGTTTTTT
TRBD1 TRBJ2-3 TRBV4-1 NA CASSQGDRATDTQYF TGCGCCAGCAGCCAAGGGGACAGGGCCACAGATACGCAGTATTTT
NA TRBJ1-3 TRBV6-5 NA CASSYSRGGNTIYF TGTGCCAGCAGTTACTCGAGGGGGGGGAACACCATATATTTT
TRBD2 TRBJ2-1 TRBV7-6 once CASSLDASGPPYNEQFF TGTGCCAGCAGCTTAGACGCTAGCGGGCCTCCCTACAATGAGCAGTTCTTC
NA TRBJ2-7 TRBV5-6 few CASSLPTAAGVNEQYF TGTGCCAGCAGCTTGCCGACTGCGGCAGGGGTGAACGAGCAGTACTTC
TRBD1 TRBJ2-7 TRBV29-1 once CSVDSWDRVHEQYF TGCAGCGTTGACTCGTGGGACAGGGTCCACGAGCAGTACTTC
TRBD1 TRBJ2-7 TRBV9 NA CASSPRDRALGEQYF TGTGCCAGCAGCCCCCGGGACAGGGCTTTGGGTGAGCAGTACTTC
TRBD1 TRBJ1-5 TRBV20-1 NA CSASRGLGNQPQHF TGCAGTGCTAGTAGGGGGCTAGGCAATCAGCCCCAGCATTTT
NA TRBJ1-1 TRBV27 once CASSPSREGVNTEAFF TGTGCCAGCAGTCCCAGCAGGGAAGGAGTGAACACTGAAGCTTTCTTT
NA TRBJ2-7 TRBV19 NA CASSIEVRFYEQYF TGTGCCAGTAGTATAGAGGTCCGGTTCTACGAGCAGTACTTC
TRBD1 TRBJ1-5 TRBV4-2 NA CASSQGGDRNQPQHF TGTGCCAGCAGCCAAGGGGGGGACAGAAATCAGCCCCAGCATTTT
NA TRBJ2-1 TRBV9 once CASSVDGGASHPYNEQFF TGTGCCAGCAGCGTAGATGGAGGCGCCTCTCACCCCTACAATGAGCAGTTCTTC
NA TRBJ2-7 TRBV7-2 NA CASSLGALVRYEQYF TGTGCCAGCAGCTTAGGGGCACTAGTACGCTACGAGCAGTACTTC
NA TRBJ1-5 TRBV19 NA CASSISQGNQPQHF TGTGCCAGTAGTATTTCGCAGGGAAATCAGCCCCAGCATTTT
TRBD1 TRBJ1-2 TRBV7-9 NA CASSSGQGANYGYTF TGTGCCAGCAGCTCCGGACAGGGGGCTAACTATGGCTACACCTTC
NA TRBJ1-5 TRBV18 NA CASSPLSSNQPQHF TGTGCCAGCTCACCACTCTCTAGCAATCAGCCCCAGCATTTT
TRBD1 TRBJ2-2 TRBV24-1 once CATSDSGTVTGELFF TGTGCCACCAGTGATTCCGGGACAGTCACCGGGGAGCTGTTTTTT
NA TRBJ2-2 TRBV12-5 NA CASGSPVTGELFF TGTGCTAGTGGTTCGCCGGTCACCGGGGAGCTGTTTTTT
NA TRBJ1-1 TRBV7-9 NA CASSLTIATGKGTEAFF TGTGCCAGCAGCTTAACAATCGCGACAGGAAAAGGGACTGAAGCTTTCTTT
TRBD1 TRBJ1-2 TRBV11-3 NA CASGGQEAVGYGYTF TGTGCCAGCGGAGGACAGGAGGCGGTGGGCTATGGCTACACCTTC